One and the same sample provided the 24 T cell receptor beta chains below, sequenced in a study of cytomegalovirus exposure and HLA in healthy donors. Measured with immunoSEQ multiplex PCR; TCRdb has only the in-frame clones, and not every one. The sample contains about 200,000 clones, 80% to 90% of which appear only once. The source material was PBMCs. These receptors were obtained from a woman aged 18-30 years in good health and CMV-seronegative.

This chain joins TRBV29-1 and TRBJ1-4; D is perhaps TRBD1 (5 bases). V was trimmed by 3 bases and J by 15 bases, leaving 17 bases between them. This CDR3 is built from 12 residues. CDR1 is SQVTM and CDR2 is ANQGSEA in the germline V gene. The CDR3 region has the DNA TGCAGCGTTGACAGTGGGGCAGGGATGGTGTTTTTT. Translating it yields CSVDSGAGMVFF. Based on the CDR3 plus reference TRBV29-1 and TRBJ1-4, the full variable domain is SAVISQKPSRDICQRGTSLTIQCQVDSQVTMMFWYRQQPGQSLTLIATANQGSEATYESGFVIDKFPISRPNLTFSTLTVSNMSPEDSSIYLCSVDSGAGMVFFGSGTQLSVL.

The V and J genes are TRBV7-9 and TRBJ2-1, with 7 bases identical to TRBD1. The trim removed 5 bases at V and 6 bases at J, leaving 10 bases unmatched. Germline V gene data show CDR1 as SEHNR and CDR2 as FQNEAQ (reference sequence). CDR3 size: 15 residues. CDR3 loop: CASSPGGAAGNEQFF. CDR3 DNA: TGTGCCAGCAGCCCAGGGGGTGCGGCAGGCAATGAGCAGTTCTTC.

The genes are TRBV29-1 and TRBJ2-6, with TRBD2 as a possible D gene (6 bases). Germline CDR1 SQVTM, CDR2 ANQGSEA. This CDR3 region has 16 residues. The V end lost 1 base, the J end lost 2 bases, and 12 bases lay between the germline ends. CDR3 nucleotides: TGCAGCGTTGAAGGTTCGGGGGAACCTGGGGCCAACGTCCTGACTTTC. Translated, it gives CSVEGSGEPGANVLTF.

This chain joins TRBV4-1 and TRBJ1-2; D is perhaps TRBD1 (5 bases). The V end lost 3 bases, the J end lost 1 base, and 15 bases lay between the germline ends. This CDR3 is 16 amino acids long. Germline V gives CDR1 MGHRA, CDR2 YSYEKL. The CDR3 nucleotides read TGCGCCAGCAGCCAGGGGGGTCGGACTCTTAACTATGGCTACACCTTC. Its protein product is CASSQGGRTLNYGYTF.

The chain is built from TRBV28 and TRBJ2-7, with TRBD1 matching 9 bases. Germline trimming cut 7 bases from V and 5 bases from J; bases unmatched to any gene: 9. CDR1 MDHEN and CDR2 SYDVKM come from the germline V gene. The CDR3 has 14 amino acids. The CDR3 is CASKRGQGYHEQYF. The CDR3 nucleotides are TGTGCCAGCAAAAGGGGACAGGGATACCACGAGCAGTACTTC.

The chain uses TRBV19 and TRBJ2-3, with a weak D call TRBD1 (5 bases). The CDR3 is 14 residues long. CDR1 is LNHDA and CDR2 is SQIVND in the germline V gene (reference sequence). The V gene lost 6 bases and the J gene lost 2 bases, with 12 bases spanning the gap. The chain's CDR3 is CASRVRQFTDTQYF. The DNA of the CDR3 is TGTGCCAGTAGGGTTCGACAGTTCACAGATACGCAGTATTTT.

The chain carries TRBV19 and TRBJ1-5; no reliable D call. Trimming removed 3 bases from V and 3 bases from J, with 6 bases in between. This CDR3 has 13 residues. Germline CDR1 reads LNHDA; CDR2 reads SQIVND (reference sequence). In DNA, the CDR3 is TGTGCCAGTAGTATTCCAGACAATCAGCCCCAGCATTTT. It translates to CASSIPDNQPQHF.

The chain combines TRBV7-6 with TRBJ2-5; 7 nucleotides line up with TRBD1. This CDR3 is built from 15 residues. Trimming at V came to 5 bases and at J to 0 bases, leaving 6 bases not matched to a gene. The germline CDR1 and CDR2 sequences are SGHVS and FNYEAQ. The CDR3 coding sequence is TGTGCCAGCAGCCGACAGGGTGGGTACCAAGAGACCCAGTACTTC. Translation gives CASSRQGGYQETQYF. The entire variable domain, with the rest obtained from reference TRBV7-6 and TRBJ2-5, is as follows: GAGVSQSPRYKVTKRGQDVALRCDPISGHVSLYWYRQALGQGPEFLTYFNYEAQQDKSGLPNDRFSAERPEGSISTLTIQRTEQRDSAMYRCASSRQGGYQETQYFGPGTRLLVL.

The chain joins TRBV6-5 to TRBJ2-1; 10 bases are a match to TRBD1. The CDR3 has 16 amino acids. Germline assignment: CDR1 MNHEY and CDR2 SVGAGI. With 2 bases clipped from V and 4 bases from J, the junction kept 5 bases outside the gene matches. CDR3 sequence: CASSYPGQGGYNEQFF. In nucleotides, the CDR3 is TGTGCCAGCAGTTACCCCGGACAGGGGGGGTACAATGAGCAGTTCTTC.

This chain links TRBV2 with TRBJ2-1; 11 bases line up with TRBD1. CDR1 and CDR2 from the germline V gene are SNHLY and FYNNEI. CDR3 length equals 17 residues. Trimming took 9 bases from V and 5 from J; bases not matched to a gene: 15. CDR3 nucleotide sequence: TGTGCCAGTTTTTCCGGGCGTGGACAGGGGGCGCACAATGAGCAGTTCTTC. Amino acids: CASFSGRGQGAHNEQFF.

This chain uses TRBV27 with TRBJ2-7; 9 nucleotides align to TRBD2. This CDR3 has 15 residues. Germline assignment: CDR1 MNHEY and CDR2 SMNVEV (reference sequence). The V and J ends lost 5 bases and 2 bases, in that order; junction bases with no gene match: 7. The CDR3 DNA reads as TGTGCCAGCAGTCCCCTTAGCGGGAGCCCCTACGAGCAGTACTTC. This encodes CASSPLSGSPYEQYF.

The chain joins TRBV28 to TRBJ2-7; 8 bases agree with TRBD2. The germline CDR1 and CDR2 sequences are MDHEN and SYDVKM. The CDR3 loop spans 17 amino acids. V shed 6 bases and J 3 bases; nucleotides not matched to a gene: 16. DNA for the CDR3: TGTGCCAGCAGCGCTGCCGGACTTAGCGGGACTAGCTACGAGCAGTACTTC. Protein sequence: CASSAAGLSGTSYEQYF.

The J gene is TRBJ2-3, the V gene TRBV5-1, with TRBD2 matching over 14 bases. Germline-derived CDR1 and CDR2 are SGHRS and YFSETQ. This CDR3 has 16 amino acids. The trim removed 7 bases at V and 1 base at J, leaving 5 bases unmatched. The CDR3 spells CASVGLAGGRTDTQYF. CDR3 DNA sequence: TGCGCCAGCGTCGGACTAGCGGGAGGACGCACAGATACGCAGTATTTT.

This clone was recorded only once. V and J are TRBV28 and TRBJ1-4; D may be TRBD1 (6 bases). The germline V gene has CDR1 MDHEN and CDR2 SYDVKM. The V and J ends lost 6 bases and 7 bases respectively, with 15 bases between them. The CDR3 totals 14 residues. CDR3: CASSPGAWGEKLFF. The DNA of the CDR3 is TGTGCCAGCAGCCCAGGGGCGTGGGGTGAAAAACTGTTTTTT.

The chain uses TRBV7-2 and TRBJ2-1; a weak D match, TRBD2 (5 bases). CDR3 length: 14 amino acids. CDR1 and CDR2 from the germline V gene are SGHTA and FQGNSA. Trimming removed 1 base at V and 6 bases at J, with 10 bases between. Written as DNA, the CDR3 is TGTGCCAGCAGCTTAGGCGGACTCACCAATGAGCAGTTCTTC. Its translation is CASSLGGLTNEQFF.

This rearrangement joins TRBV7-3 to TRBJ2-1; TRBD1 might be the D (5 bases). The germline CDR1 and CDR2 sequences are SGHTA and FQGTGA. V lost 1 base and J 4 bases, leaving 14 bases between the germline ends. There are 16 residues in the CDR3. The CDR3 loop is CASSLRGGALYNEQFF. DNA for the CDR3: TGTGCCAGCAGCTTAAGGGGCGGTGCCCTGTACAATGAGCAGTTCTTC. The complete variable domain, with remaining parts taken from reference TRBV7-3 and TRBJ2-1, reads GAGVSQTPSNKVTEKGKYVELRCDPISGHTALYWYRQSLGQGPEFLIYFQGTGAADDSGLPNDRFFAVRPEGSVSTLKIQRTERGDSAVYLCASSLRGGALYNEQFFGPGTRLTVL.

This sequence joins TRBV6-5 and TRBJ2-5; 9 bases are a match to TRBD2. Per the germline V gene, CDR1 is MNHEY and CDR2 is SVGAGI. This CDR3 is built from 15 residues. V lost 2 bases and J lost 2; bases outside the gene matches: 3. Written as DNA, the CDR3 is TGTGCCAGCAGTTACGCGGGGGGGACGCAAGAGACCCAGTACTTC. Its protein is CASSYAGGTQETQYF.

The chain has TRBV5-1 and TRBJ2-7; a weak D match, TRBD2 (6 bases). Germline lookup yields CDR1 SGHRS and CDR2 YFSETQ. Deletions cut 4 bases from V and 2 bases from J, with 7 bases between. The CDR3 loop spans 12 amino acids. CDR3 loop: CASSGGAYEQYF. The CDR3 bases are TGCGCCAGCAGCGGCGGGGCCTACGAGCAGTACTTC.

V is TRBV28 and J is TRBJ1-3, with a possible D match to TRBD1 (6 bases). The germline V and J ends were trimmed by 8 bases and 3 bases, with 17 bases remaining between them. The CDR3 totals 15 residues. Germline V CDR1 and CDR2: MDHEN, SYDVKM. CDR3 in amino acids: CASGIPGHGGNTIYF. Written as DNA, the CDR3 is TGTGCCAGCGGAATCCCGGGACATGGTGGAAACACCATATATTTT.

The rearrangement uses TRBV6-5 and TRBJ2-1; TRBD2 aligns across 7 bases. Germline CDR1 is MNHEY and CDR2 is SVGAGI. After removal of 7 bases from V and 2 bases from J, the junction contained 5 bases not matched to a gene. This CDR3 has 14 residues. The CDR3 loop reads CASTGGGTYNEQFF. DNA of the CDR3: TGTGCCAGCACGGGGGGAGGAACCTACAATGAGCAGTTCTTC.

This chain joins TRBV4-1 and TRBJ2-1; weak D call: TRBD1 (7 bases). The CDR3 contains 18 residues. Germline loops: CDR1 MGHRA, CDR2 YSYEKL. V lost 1 base and J lost 4, with 20 bases in between. CDR3 bases: TGCGCCAGCAGCCAAGTCCCTCCGGAGGAGGGGGCATACAATGAGCAGTTCTTC. Its protein is CASSQVPPEEGAYNEQFF.

This clone was recorded only once. The chain uses TRBV11-2 and TRBJ2-3; 7 nucleotides match TRBD1. The CDR3 covers 15 residues. Trimming cost V 3 bases and J 1 base; bases outside gene matches: 4. The V gene's germline CDR1 is SGHAT and CDR2 FQNNGV. In DNA, the CDR3 is TGTGCCAGCAGCTTTACAGGGGTGGGCACAGATACGCAGTATTTT. The encoded protein is CASSFTGVGTDTQYF.

The chain combines TRBV5-6 with TRBJ2-7; D is uncertain. This CDR3 region has 15 residues. V was shortened by 0 bases and J by 3 bases, with 13 bases between the two germline ends. The germline V gene has CDR1 SGHDT and CDR2 YYEEEE. CDR3 region: CASSLVRSALYEQYF. The CDR3 bases are TGTGCCAGCAGCTTGGTTCGGAGTGCCCTCTACGAGCAGTACTTC.

The V call is TRBV28, the J call TRBJ2-2; 7 bases are a match to TRBD2. Germline values: CDR1 MDHEN, CDR2 SYDVKM. Losses at the gene ends were 10 bases for V and 1 base for J; bases not matched to a gene: 15. CDR3 length equals 17 residues. The CDR3 bases are TGTGCCATTTCACCCCCCTCGGGGGGTGGGAACACCGGGGAGCTGTTTTTT. Encoded protein: CAISPPSGGGNTGELFF.